This paragraph reports one T cell receptor beta chain. There were TCR beta CDR3 regions amplified from RNA transcripts. Initially, a first-round RT-PCR of the TCR CDR3 employed the HTBI primer set. TCRdb reprocessed the multiplex PCR reads with MiXCR, giving one entry per CDR3 protein. The data contain around 620,000 distinct CDR3 sequences, 15% to 20% of them seen just once; the ten biggest clones take up 3% to 4%. These data come from a study of T cells in Graves' hyperthyroidism and ophthalmopathy. Calling Graves' hyperthyroidism stable meant ophthalmopathy did not progress within 18 months. Each patient was aged 18 to 65 and had newly diagnosed hyperthyroidism of under 2 months' duration. The material sequenced was blood. This clonotype was sampled from a woman aged 25 to 39 with Graves' hyperthyroidism.

Written as DNA, the CDR3 is TGTGCCAGCAGCTTAGGAGAGGTCAGTCTAGATGGCTACACCTTC. Translating gives CASSLGEVSLDGYTF. This chain connects TRBV7-9 to TRBJ1-2; D is undetermined. V lost 1 base to trimming and J lost 6 bases, with 15 bases between them. From germline, CDR1 is SEHNR and CDR2 FQNEAQ (reference sequence). CDR3 length equals 15 residues.